These T cell receptor beta chains were read from a single sample in a study of identical twins. TCRdb re-derived calls from the 5' RACE reads in MiXCR, one entry per CDR3 protein. The sample shows 1.5 million to 2 million distinct CDR3 sequences, roughly a third of them seen only once. The material sequenced was cord blood. The receptors originated from a newborn girl in good health. Each CDR3 is given with its conserved first and last residue. The order of the fields is CDR3 DNA, CDR3 protein, J gene, clone size, V gene, D gene. The D gene is left open where the match is weak. Expanded clones are given a class, and other clones once, few, many or no size at all.

CDR3nt: TGCGCCAGCAGCCTACTACAGGCCGCCTACGAGCAGTACTTC
CDR3aa: CASSLLQAAYEQYF
j_gene: TRBJ2-7
abundance: few
v_gene: TRBV5-1
d_gene: NA

CDR3nt: TGTGCCAGCAGCCTGGGGGGAGCAGACAATGAGCAGTTCTTC
CDR3aa: CASSLGGADNEQFF
j_gene: TRBJ2-1
abundance: many
v_gene: TRBV4-2
d_gene: NA

CDR3nt: TGTAGTGCGGGGACAGGGGCGATAACAGATACGCACTATTTT
CDR3aa: CSAGTGAITDTHYF
j_gene: TRBJ2-3
abundance: NA
v_gene: TRBV20-1
d_gene: TRBD1

CDR3nt: TGCGCCAGCAGCTTGGACGTGGGCAATGAGCAGTACTTC
CDR3aa: CASSLDVGNEQYF
j_gene: TRBJ2-7
abundance: NA
v_gene: TRBV5-1
d_gene: NA

CDR3nt: TGCGCCAGCAGCTTGGCTCCCACCCGCACAGATACGCAGTATTTT
CDR3aa: CASSLAPTRTDTQYF
j_gene: TRBJ2-3
abundance: few
v_gene: TRBV5-1
d_gene: NA

CDR3nt: TGTGCCAGCAGTTTCCCCAGGAGCTCCTATAATTCACCCCTCCACTTT
CDR3aa: CASSFPRSSYNSPLHF
j_gene: TRBJ1-6
abundance: NA
v_gene: TRBV6-2/TRBV6-3
d_gene: NA

CDR3nt: TGTGCCAGCAGTGAGCGGGGACTCAGCAATCAGCCCCAGCATTTT
CDR3aa: CASSERGLSNQPQHF
j_gene: TRBJ1-5
abundance: few
v_gene: TRBV6-1
d_gene: NA

CDR3nt: TGCGCCAGCAGCCAAGTTCCAGGGGCAGGCTACGAGCAGTACTTC
CDR3aa: CASSQVPGAGYEQYF
j_gene: TRBJ2-7
abundance: NA
v_gene: TRBV4-1
d_gene: NA

CDR3nt: TGTGCCAGCAGCTTAGAAGTTGCAACTAATGAAAAACTGTTTTTT
CDR3aa: CASSLEVATNEKLFF
j_gene: TRBJ1-4
abundance: NA
v_gene: TRBV7-9
d_gene: NA

CDR3nt: TGTGCCAGCAGTTCCTCCACTCCAACCGGAGGGGAGACCCAGTACTTC
CDR3aa: CASSSSTPTGGETQYF
j_gene: TRBJ2-5
abundance: few
v_gene: TRBV27
d_gene: NA

CDR3nt: TGTGCCAGCAGTTACTCCGAGGGGTATGGCTACACCTTC
CDR3aa: CASSYSEGYGYTF
j_gene: TRBJ1-2
abundance: many
v_gene: TRBV6-6
d_gene: NA

CDR3nt: TGTGCCGGCAGCTTAGTCGTGAACTGTGGCTACACCTTC
CDR3aa: CAGSLVVNCGYTF
j_gene: TRBJ1-2
abundance: NA
v_gene: TRBV11-2
d_gene: NA

CDR3nt: TGTGCCAGCAGCTTAATGGCGGCGGTCTATGGCTACACCTTC
CDR3aa: CASSLMAAVYGYTF
j_gene: TRBJ1-2
abundance: NA
v_gene: TRBV13
d_gene: NA

CDR3nt: TGTGCCAGCAGCTTCCGACACCTTCGGTACGAGCAGTACTTC
CDR3aa: CASSFRHLRYEQYF
j_gene: TRBJ2-7
abundance: few
v_gene: TRBV6-5
d_gene: NA

CDR3nt: TGTGCCACCAGACCCAACAGGGGATGGGACAATGAGCAGTTCTTC
CDR3aa: CATRPNRGWDNEQFF
j_gene: TRBJ2-1
abundance: few
v_gene: TRBV24-1
d_gene: TRBD1

CDR3nt: TGTGCCAGCAGTGAATGGGACAGGGACACTGAAGCTTTCTTT
CDR3aa: CASSEWDRDTEAFF
j_gene: TRBJ1-1
abundance: NA
v_gene: TRBV25-1
d_gene: TRBD1

CDR3nt: TGTGCCAGCAGTTTACGGGGGAGCGGGGAAAAACTGTTTTTT
CDR3aa: CASSLRGSGEKLFF
j_gene: TRBJ1-4
abundance: few
v_gene: TRBV5-1
d_gene: NA

CDR3nt: TGTGCCAGCAGTGAGACAGGGCAACGCTATGGCTACACCTTC
CDR3aa: CASSETGQRYGYTF
j_gene: TRBJ1-2
abundance: few
v_gene: TRBV6-1
d_gene: TRBD1

CDR3nt: TGCGCCAGCAGCTTGCGGGGGGGCTCCTACAATGGGCAGTTCTTC
CDR3aa: CASSLRGGSYNGQFF
j_gene: TRBJ2-1
abundance: NA
v_gene: TRBV5-1
d_gene: TRBD2

CDR3nt: TGTGCCAGCGGGGGACTAGCGGACAACTCCTACGAGCAGTACTTC
CDR3aa: CASGGLADNSYEQYF
j_gene: TRBJ2-7
abundance: few
v_gene: TRBV6-1
d_gene: TRBD2

CDR3nt: TGCAGTGCTAGAAAGGGACAGGATGAAAAACTGTTTTTT
CDR3aa: CSARKGQDEKLFF
j_gene: TRBJ1-4
abundance: few
v_gene: TRBV20-1
d_gene: TRBD1

CDR3nt: TGTGCCAGCAGCTTAGACGGGGCTCCCAGCACAGATACGCAGTATTTT
CDR3aa: CASSLDGAPSTDTQYF
j_gene: TRBJ2-3
abundance: many
v_gene: TRBV7-8
d_gene: NA

CDR3nt: TGTGCCAGCAGCTTGGCTTGGACAGGGGGGAATGAAAAACTGTTTTTT
CDR3aa: CASSLAWTGGNEKLFF
j_gene: TRBJ1-4
abundance: few
v_gene: TRBV5-5
d_gene: TRBD1

CDR3nt: TGTGCCAGCAGCCCGGACTACCCTCGCACAGATACGCAGTATTTT
CDR3aa: CASSPDYPRTDTQYF
j_gene: TRBJ2-3
abundance: few
v_gene: TRBV7-9
d_gene: NA

CDR3nt: TGTGCCAGCAGTTGGCTCTATGGCTACACCTTC
CDR3aa: CASSWLYGYTF
j_gene: TRBJ1-2
abundance: few
v_gene: TRBV25-1
d_gene: NA

CDR3nt: TGTGCCAGCAGTGAATATAAGCTAGCGGGAGGGTACCTTAGCTCCTACAATGAGCAGTACTTC
CDR3aa: CASSEYKLAGGYLSSYNEQYF
j_gene: TRBJ2-7
abundance: NA
v_gene: TRBV25-1
d_gene: TRBD2

CDR3nt: TGTGCCAGCAGTCGACGACTAAGCGGCACAGATACGCAGTATTTT
CDR3aa: CASSRRLSGTDTQYF
j_gene: TRBJ2-3
abundance: NA
v_gene: TRBV27
d_gene: NA

CDR3nt: TGCAGTGCTAGAGAGGATGAAGAGACCCAGTACTTC
CDR3aa: CSAREDEETQYF
j_gene: TRBJ2-5
abundance: NA
v_gene: TRBV20-1
d_gene: NA

CDR3nt: TGTGCCAGCAGCCAAGTAAGGGTGAGCGAGCAGTACTTC
CDR3aa: CASSQVRVSEQYF
j_gene: TRBJ2-7
abundance: once
v_gene: TRBV4-2
d_gene: NA

CDR3nt: TGTGCCAGCAGCCTGCGGGACAGGGGCTATAGGAGTAAAGAGACCCAGTACTTC
CDR3aa: CASSLRDRGYRSKETQYF
j_gene: TRBJ2-5
abundance: few
v_gene: TRBV3-1
d_gene: TRBD1

CDR3nt: TGTGCCAGCAGGGCCCCCAACCTAAATGAGCAGTTCTTC
CDR3aa: CASRAPNLNEQFF
j_gene: TRBJ2-1
abundance: NA
v_gene: TRBV12-3/TRBV12-4
d_gene: NA

CDR3nt: TGTGCCAGCAGCTTCCCCTTAAGGGGGCGAGAGACCCAGTACTTC
CDR3aa: CASSFPLRGRETQYF
j_gene: TRBJ2-5
abundance: NA
v_gene: TRBV11-3
d_gene: TRBD1

CDR3nt: TGTGCCAGCAAGGCCGCCTCCTACAATGAGCAGTTCTTC
CDR3aa: CASKAASYNEQFF
j_gene: TRBJ2-1
abundance: NA
v_gene: TRBV6-5
d_gene: NA

CDR3nt: TGTGCCAGCAGTGCCCAGAAGCGGAACACAGATACGCAGTATTTT
CDR3aa: CASSAQKRNTDTQYF
j_gene: TRBJ2-3
abundance: NA
v_gene: TRBV2
d_gene: NA

CDR3nt: TGTGCCAGCAGTTACGATAGCGGGGAGACCTACAATGAGCAGTACTTC
CDR3aa: CASSYDSGETYNEQYF
j_gene: TRBJ2-7
abundance: NA
v_gene: TRBV6-6
d_gene: TRBD2

CDR3nt: TGCGCCAGCAGCTTGGTTCCCCTAGCGGGGGGCCGAACCAGGAGCTCCTACAATGAGCAGTACTTC
CDR3aa: CASSLVPLAGGRTRSSYNEQYF
j_gene: TRBJ2-7
abundance: NA
v_gene: TRBV5-1
d_gene: TRBD2

CDR3nt: TGTGCCAGCGATTTAGGGGGGGGGACTGATACGCAGTATTTT
CDR3aa: CASDLGGGTDTQYF
j_gene: TRBJ2-3
abundance: NA
v_gene: TRBV4-2
d_gene: NA

CDR3nt: TGCGCCAGCGGCCAAGAGAGTGCCGGGTTCTACAATGAGCAGTTCTTC
CDR3aa: CASGQESAGFYNEQFF
j_gene: TRBJ2-1
abundance: NA
v_gene: TRBV4-1
d_gene: NA

CDR3nt: TGTGCCAGCAGCCGGACCCCCTTTGCTAGCGGGAGGACGGAGACCCAGTACTTC
CDR3aa: CASSRTPFASGRTETQYF
j_gene: TRBJ2-5
abundance: few
v_gene: TRBV3-1
d_gene: TRBD2

CDR3nt: TGCGCCAGCAGCTTGCTGACTAGCGGGGGCGGCTACGAGCAGTACTTC
CDR3aa: CASSLLTSGGGYEQYF
j_gene: TRBJ2-7
abundance: few
v_gene: TRBV5-1
d_gene: TRBD2

CDR3nt: TGTGCCAGCAGCCAGGTCTCGAGCGGGAATGAGCAGTTCTTC
CDR3aa: CASSQVSSGNEQFF
j_gene: TRBJ2-1
abundance: NA
v_gene: TRBV3-1
d_gene: NA

CDR3nt: TGCAGTGCTAGAGTACCAGCGGGGTACGAGCAGTACTTC
CDR3aa: CSARVPAGYEQYF
j_gene: TRBJ2-7
abundance: NA
v_gene: TRBV20-1
d_gene: TRBD2

CDR3nt: TGTGCCAGCGGCGTAGATTACTCCTACGAGCAGTACTTC
CDR3aa: CASGVDYSYEQYF
j_gene: TRBJ2-7
abundance: NA
v_gene: TRBV9
d_gene: NA

CDR3nt: TGCAGCCCGGGGCCTAACTATGGCTACACCTTC
CDR3aa: CSPGPNYGYTF
j_gene: TRBJ1-2
abundance: NA
v_gene: TRBV20-1
d_gene: NA

CDR3nt: TGTGCCAGCAGCCGGGCCGGGACAGGGAAACAGCCCCAGCATTTT
CDR3aa: CASSRAGTGKQPQHF
j_gene: TRBJ1-5
abundance: NA
v_gene: TRBV7-8
d_gene: TRBD1

CDR3nt: TGCAGTGCTAGAGCTACGGGACTAGCAGACGTGGCGCAGTATTTT
CDR3aa: CSARATGLADVAQYF
j_gene: TRBJ2-3
abundance: few
v_gene: TRBV20-1
d_gene: TRBD2

CDR3nt: TGTGCCAGCAGTTACTCGAGACAGTCCATGAACACTGAAGCTTTCTTT
CDR3aa: CASSYSRQSMNTEAFF
j_gene: TRBJ1-1
abundance: NA
v_gene: TRBV6-6
d_gene: NA

CDR3nt: TGTGCCAGCAGCCAAGGTGGGACTATCCTCTACAATGAGCAGTTCTTC
CDR3aa: CASSQGGTILYNEQFF
j_gene: TRBJ2-1
abundance: many
v_gene: TRBV3-1
d_gene: TRBD2

CDR3nt: TGTGCCAGCACCTACTGGACTAGCCCAGATACGCAGTATTTT
CDR3aa: CASTYWTSPDTQYF
j_gene: TRBJ2-3
abundance: NA
v_gene: TRBV7-2
d_gene: TRBD2

CDR3nt: TGTGCCAGCAGTGAGGAGTTCCCGAACACTGAAGCTTTCTTT
CDR3aa: CASSEEFPNTEAFF
j_gene: TRBJ1-1
abundance: NA
v_gene: TRBV25-1
d_gene: NA

CDR3nt: TGCGCCGGCAACCAAGGGGGGCCAGATACGCAGTATTTT
CDR3aa: CAGNQGGPDTQYF
j_gene: TRBJ2-3
abundance: NA
v_gene: TRBV5-1
d_gene: NA

CDR3nt: TGTGCCAGCAGTGACCCCGGGACAGGGCATCACGAGCAGTACTTC
CDR3aa: CASSDPGTGHHEQYF
j_gene: TRBJ2-7
abundance: few
v_gene: TRBV25-1
d_gene: TRBD1

CDR3nt: TGTGCCAGCAGCTCAAGGGGTAGCACAGATATGCAGTATTTT
CDR3aa: CASSSRGSTDMQYF
j_gene: TRBJ2-3
abundance: NA
v_gene: TRBV12-3/TRBV12-4
d_gene: NA

CDR3nt: TGTGCCAGCAGCTCAAGAGCGGGACCGGCGGCAGATACGCAGTATTTT
CDR3aa: CASSSRAGPAADTQYF
j_gene: TRBJ2-3
abundance: few
v_gene: TRBV7-2
d_gene: TRBD2

CDR3nt: TGCAGCGTTGAGATAGACAGAGGAAGCTATGGCTACACCTTC
CDR3aa: CSVEIDRGSYGYTF
j_gene: TRBJ1-2
abundance: many
v_gene: TRBV29-1
d_gene: NA